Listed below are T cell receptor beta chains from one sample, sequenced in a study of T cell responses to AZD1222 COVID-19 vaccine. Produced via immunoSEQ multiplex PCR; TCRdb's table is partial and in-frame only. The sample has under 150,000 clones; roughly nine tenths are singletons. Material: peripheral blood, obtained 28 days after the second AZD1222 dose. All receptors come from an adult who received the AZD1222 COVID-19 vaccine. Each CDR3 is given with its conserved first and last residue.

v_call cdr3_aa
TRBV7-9 CASSYGTENSPLHF
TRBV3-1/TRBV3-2 CASSQDRRGYTF
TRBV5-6 CASSLYRGGEKLFF
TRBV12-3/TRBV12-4 CASSRTATYGYTF
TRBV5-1 CASSPGGNGYTF
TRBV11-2 CASSLSGGNEKLFF
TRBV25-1 CASSSGPDGLIHYGYTF
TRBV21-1 CASSKRLLPRLLSGVGSYEQYF
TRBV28 CASSFRPGVSYEQYF
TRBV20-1 CSASPPPRLAGGPDTQYF
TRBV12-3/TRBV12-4 CASSPGGGGYTF
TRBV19 CASSFSRANEQFF
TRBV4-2 CASSQEHLNTEAFF
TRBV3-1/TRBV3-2 CASSPGEGSGANVLTF
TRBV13 CASSSGGANQPQHF
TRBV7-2 CASSSGGGSEKLFF
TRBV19 CASSTGRTEGNQPQHF
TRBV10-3 CAIKVAGSRTDTQYF
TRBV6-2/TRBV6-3 CASSQDRVAGANVLTF
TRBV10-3 CAISDPGSNTEAFF
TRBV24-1 CATSDPSRDSNQPQHF
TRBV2 CASSELATTNEKLFF
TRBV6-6 CASSPDGAGGSTGELFF
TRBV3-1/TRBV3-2 CASSHTVRTPSYEQYF
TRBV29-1 CSVKQGGYEQYF
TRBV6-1 CASSEEAGQITDTQYF
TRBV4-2 CASSQDTGNGYTF
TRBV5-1 CASRTGRNYGYTF
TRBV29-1 CSVDGLAGTKNTGELFF
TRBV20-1 CSATTREKLFF
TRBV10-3 CAISQGTARLYGYTF
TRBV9 CASSVLRQNTGELFF
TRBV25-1 CASSEGTGVGELFF
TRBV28 CASSSPGRLNQPQHF
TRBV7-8 CASSPGGHRNQPQHF
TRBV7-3 CASSPIGRGAGETQYF
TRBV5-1 CASSPSGRNTEAFF
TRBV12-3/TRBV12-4 CASTLGYNEQFF
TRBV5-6 CASSRPGSGDTQYF
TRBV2 CASSGGTAVVEGYTF
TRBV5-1 CASRGSGGTANSPLHF
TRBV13 CASSYEGFTEAFF
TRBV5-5 CASSLVPEVSGNSPLHF
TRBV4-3 CASSQSRTGAGTEAFF
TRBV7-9 CASSLEEGSPLHF
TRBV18 CASSVNGGANTGELFF
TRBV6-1 CASSEGTVITLYGYTF
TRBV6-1 CASSEAPTGWVGNTIYF
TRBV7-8 CASSRTDSNQPQHF
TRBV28 CASSLTRDYGYTF
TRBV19 CASRDRVSNQPQHF
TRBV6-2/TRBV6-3 CASSYATAGNTIYF
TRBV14 CASSQAGGSTEAFF
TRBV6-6 CASSYGSGRAFF
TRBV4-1 CASSQDPRDRRPLHF
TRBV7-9 CASSLVFWDRQETQYF
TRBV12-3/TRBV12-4 CASTDHPNTEAFF
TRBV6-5 CASSYSHLQETQYF